A selection of T cell receptor beta chains follows, all from one sample in a study of T cells after yellow fever vaccination. TCRdb re-called the 5' RACE reads with MiXCR, one entry per CDR3 protein. The sample carries around 340,000 distinct CDR3 sequences, roughly 9.4% recorded once. Specimen: PBMCs, collected on the day of the first yellow fever vaccination. Receptors were obtained from a man aged 18 to 29 who received the YFV17D yellow fever vaccine. Each CDR3 is given with its conserved first and last residue. The order of the fields is D gene, J gene, clone size, V gene, CDR3 DNA, CDR3 protein. A D gene is named only where the DNA matches it firmly. The size field is filled for only some rows; it gives once, few, many or a size class.

d_call: NA
j_call: TRBJ1-1
clone_size: few
v_call: TRBV18
cdr3_nt: TGTGCCAGCTCACCGACACTGGAGAACACTGAAGCTTTCTTT
cdr3_aa: CASSPTLENTEAFF

d_call: TRBD2
j_call: TRBJ2-2
clone_size: NA
v_call: TRBV3-1
cdr3_nt: TGTGCCAGCCAGGGACTAGCTGACACCGGGGAGCTGTTTTTT
cdr3_aa: CASQGLADTGELFF

d_call: NA
j_call: TRBJ2-3
clone_size: NA
v_call: TRBV2
cdr3_nt: TGTGCCAGCAGTCCTATAGAAGCTAGCACAGATACGCAGTATTTT
cdr3_aa: CASSPIEASTDTQYF

d_call: NA
j_call: TRBJ2-1
clone_size: many
v_call: TRBV7-9
cdr3_nt: TGTGCCAGCAGCTTAATGGGACCAACCTACAATGAGCAGTTCTTC
cdr3_aa: CASSLMGPTYNEQFF

d_call: NA
j_call: TRBJ1-2
clone_size: few
v_call: TRBV14
cdr3_nt: TGTGCCAGCAGCCAAACGTCTGGGGCTTTAGGCTATGGCTACACCTTC
cdr3_aa: CASSQTSGALGYGYTF

d_call: NA
j_call: TRBJ2-6
clone_size: few
v_call: TRBV29-1
cdr3_nt: TGCAGCGTTGGTCAGAACTCTGGGGCCAACGTCCTGACTTTC
cdr3_aa: CSVGQNSGANVLTF

d_call: TRBD1
j_call: TRBJ2-1
clone_size: NA
v_call: TRBV27
cdr3_nt: TGTGCCAGCTCTGGAACAGGGGGCTTCGATGAGCAGTTCTTC
cdr3_aa: CASSGTGGFDEQFF

d_call: NA
j_call: TRBJ1-6
clone_size: few
v_call: TRBV7-8
cdr3_nt: TGTGCCAGCAGCTTATATGTCGAGAGTCCCCTCCACTTT
cdr3_aa: CASSLYVESPLHF

d_call: NA
j_call: TRBJ1-2
clone_size: NA
v_call: TRBV28
cdr3_nt: TGTGCCAGCAGTTTGAGGCAGATCTATGGCTACACCTTC
cdr3_aa: CASSLRQIYGYTF

d_call: NA
j_call: TRBJ1-2
clone_size: few
v_call: TRBV6-6
cdr3_nt: TGTGCCAGCAGGGGCGGAAACTATGGCTACACCTTC
cdr3_aa: CASRGGNYGYTF

d_call: TRBD2
j_call: TRBJ2-1
clone_size: few
v_call: TRBV6-2/TRBV6-3
cdr3_nt: TGTGCCAGCAGTTACACCCCTAGCGGGGGCTGGAATGAGCAGTTCTTC
cdr3_aa: CASSYTPSGGWNEQFF

d_call: NA
j_call: TRBJ2-2
clone_size: NA
v_call: TRBV3-1
cdr3_nt: TGTGCCAGCAGCCCGATAGGGGGGCCAAACACCGGGGAGCTGTTTTTT
cdr3_aa: CASSPIGGPNTGELFF

d_call: NA
j_call: TRBJ2-5
clone_size: many
v_call: TRBV7-8
cdr3_nt: TGTGCCAGCAGCTTTAGACAGCCGGAAGAGACCCAGTACTTC
cdr3_aa: CASSFRQPEETQYF

d_call: NA
j_call: TRBJ2-7
clone_size: few
v_call: TRBV7-8
cdr3_nt: TGTGCCAGCAGCTTAGGAATGGCTATACGTAACCCCTACGAGCAGTACTTC
cdr3_aa: CASSLGMAIRNPYEQYF

d_call: NA
j_call: TRBJ1-6
clone_size: NA
v_call: TRBV4-3
cdr3_nt: TGCGCCAGCAGCCAAGATCCCATCGATTCACCCCTCCACTTT
cdr3_aa: CASSQDPIDSPLHF

d_call: NA
j_call: TRBJ1-2
clone_size: NA
v_call: TRBV13
cdr3_nt: TGTGCCAGCAGCTTCGGCAGGAACTATGGCTACACCTTC
cdr3_aa: CASSFGRNYGYTF

d_call: TRBD1
j_call: TRBJ2-6
clone_size: few
v_call: TRBV2
cdr3_nt: TGTGCCAGCAGTTACAGGGGGCTGCGTGGGGCCAACGTCCTGACTTTC
cdr3_aa: CASSYRGLRGANVLTF

d_call: NA
j_call: TRBJ1-3
clone_size: NA
v_call: TRBV9
cdr3_nt: TGTGCCAGCAGCGTAGCCCAGTCTGCTGGAAACACCATATATTTT
cdr3_aa: CASSVAQSAGNTIYF

d_call: TRBD1
j_call: TRBJ1-2
clone_size: few
v_call: TRBV12-3/TRBV12-4
cdr3_nt: TGTGCCAGCAGATCACTCGGGGAGGGCAGGGGGGACTCCCGCTATGGCTACACCTTC
cdr3_aa: CASRSLGEGRGDSRYGYTF

d_call: TRBD2
j_call: TRBJ2-3
clone_size: many
v_call: TRBV10-3
cdr3_nt: TGTGCCATCGGGTCCAACGTGGGGCTAGCGGGGGCCACTCCTCTCGATACGCAGTATTTT
cdr3_aa: CAIGSNVGLAGATPLDTQYF

d_call: NA
j_call: TRBJ1-1
clone_size: few
v_call: TRBV4-3
cdr3_nt: TGCGCCAGCAGCCAAGATAGGGTCGAGACTGAAGCTTTCTTT
cdr3_aa: CASSQDRVETEAFF

d_call: TRBD1
j_call: TRBJ1-2
clone_size: NA
v_call: TRBV10-2
cdr3_nt: TGCGCCAGCACCGGACAGGGATATAACTATGGCTACACCTTC
cdr3_aa: CASTGQGYNYGYTF

d_call: TRBD1
j_call: TRBJ1-1
clone_size: few
v_call: TRBV29-1
cdr3_nt: TGCAGCGTGTCTCAGGACAGGGCCAACCTCGGTAGAGCTTTCTTT
cdr3_aa: CSVSQDRANLGRAFF

d_call: NA
j_call: TRBJ2-5
clone_size: few
v_call: TRBV19
cdr3_nt: TGTGCCAGTAGTAAATACCCGGGGACGGAGGGGGAGACCCAGTACTTC
cdr3_aa: CASSKYPGTEGETQYF

d_call: NA
j_call: TRBJ2-5
clone_size: few
v_call: TRBV12-3/TRBV12-4
cdr3_nt: TGTGCCAGCAGTTCCTGGACAGAGACCCAGTACTTC
cdr3_aa: CASSSWTETQYF

d_call: NA
j_call: TRBJ2-3
clone_size: few
v_call: TRBV29-1
cdr3_nt: TGCAGCGTTGTTGAGTGGCGGAAAACAGGGCGTACGCAGTATTTT
cdr3_aa: CSVVEWRKTGRTQYF

d_call: NA
j_call: TRBJ1-6
clone_size: NA
v_call: TRBV20-1
cdr3_nt: TGCAGTGCTAGACTTATGAGGCGGGCTAATTCACCCCTCCACTTT
cdr3_aa: CSARLMRRANSPLHF

d_call: NA
j_call: TRBJ2-3
clone_size: NA
v_call: TRBV7-2
cdr3_nt: TGTGCCAGCAGCTTGAGCGGACCCCCTAGCACAGATACGCAGTATTTT
cdr3_aa: CASSLSGPPSTDTQYF

d_call: TRBD1
j_call: TRBJ2-7
clone_size: few
v_call: TRBV4-2
cdr3_nt: TGTGCCAGCAGCCAAGAAGATTCGACAGGGGCCCTCTCCTACGAGCAGTACTTC
cdr3_aa: CASSQEDSTGALSYEQYF

d_call: TRBD1
j_call: TRBJ2-1
clone_size: NA
v_call: TRBV27
cdr3_nt: TGTGCCAGTTGGACAGGGGGTTACAATGAGCAGTTCTTC
cdr3_aa: CASWTGGYNEQFF

d_call: TRBD1
j_call: TRBJ1-1
clone_size: NA
v_call: TRBV7-9
cdr3_nt: TGTGCCAGCAGCTTAGCGCAGGGGGGCCTCACTGAAGCTTTCTTT
cdr3_aa: CASSLAQGGLTEAFF

d_call: NA
j_call: TRBJ1-5
clone_size: few
v_call: TRBV6-5
cdr3_nt: TGTGCCAGCAGTTACCGGAACGGGGTTCAGCCCCAGCATTTT
cdr3_aa: CASSYRNGVQPQHF

d_call: TRBD2
j_call: TRBJ2-1
clone_size: once
v_call: TRBV5-1
cdr3_nt: TGCGCCAGCAGCTTGGCTAGCGGGGGGCTAAGCTCCTACAATGAGCAGTTCTTC
cdr3_aa: CASSLASGGLSSYNEQFF

d_call: NA
j_call: TRBJ2-2
clone_size: few
v_call: TRBV5-1
cdr3_nt: TGCGCCAGCAGCTTGGCGGACCCAACACGGGGCACCGGGGAGCTGTTTTTT
cdr3_aa: CASSLADPTRGTGELFF

d_call: NA
j_call: TRBJ2-2
clone_size: NA
v_call: TRBV9
cdr3_nt: TGTGCCAGCAGCGTAGACGGCAGGGCGAACACCGGGGAGCTGTTTTTT
cdr3_aa: CASSVDGRANTGELFF

d_call: TRBD2
j_call: TRBJ2-3
clone_size: many
v_call: TRBV7-2
cdr3_nt: TGTGCCAGCAGCAACGGGGGGGCGTCGGGAGATACGCAGTATTTT
cdr3_aa: CASSNGGASGDTQYF

d_call: TRBD2
j_call: TRBJ2-3
clone_size: few
v_call: TRBV20-1
cdr3_nt: TGCAGTGCTAGTCCCCAGGCCGGGGGGGATACGCAGTATTTT
cdr3_aa: CSASPQAGGDTQYF

d_call: NA
j_call: TRBJ2-1
clone_size: NA
v_call: TRBV9
cdr3_nt: TGTGCCAGCAGCGCAACCCTCCAGAACAATGAGCAGTTCTTC
cdr3_aa: CASSATLQNNEQFF

d_call: TRBD2
j_call: TRBJ2-1
clone_size: many
v_call: TRBV4-2
cdr3_nt: TGTGCCAGCAGCCAAGATGAGGCTAGCGGGGGCCTCGAGCAGTTCTTC
cdr3_aa: CASSQDEASGGLEQFF

d_call: NA
j_call: TRBJ2-3
clone_size: many
v_call: TRBV7-2
cdr3_nt: TGTGCCAGCAGCCCAACCCACACAGATACGCAGTATTTT
cdr3_aa: CASSPTHTDTQYF

d_call: TRBD1
j_call: TRBJ1-2
clone_size: NA
v_call: TRBV4-3
cdr3_nt: TGCACCAGCAGCCAAGGGACAGGGGGCTATGGCTACACCTTC
cdr3_aa: CTSSQGTGGYGYTF

d_call: TRBD2
j_call: TRBJ2-7
clone_size: NA
v_call: TRBV4-2
cdr3_nt: TGTGCCAGCAGCCAAGCGCAGGCGGGGGACTCCTACGAGCAGTACTTC
cdr3_aa: CASSQAQAGDSYEQYF

d_call: NA
j_call: TRBJ1-2
clone_size: few
v_call: TRBV7-2
cdr3_nt: TGTGCCAGCAGCGACAGGACTAACTATGGCTACACCTTC
cdr3_aa: CASSDRTNYGYTF

d_call: TRBD1
j_call: TRBJ1-6
clone_size: NA
v_call: TRBV6-1
cdr3_nt: TGTGCCAGCTGCCAGGGGGGAACTTATAATTCACCCCTCCACTTT
cdr3_aa: CASCQGGTYNSPLHF

d_call: NA
j_call: TRBJ1-2
clone_size: NA
v_call: TRBV7-3
cdr3_nt: TGTGCCAGCAGCTTATCCAGCGGGAGGAACTATGGCTACACCTTC
cdr3_aa: CASSLSSGRNYGYTF

d_call: NA
j_call: TRBJ1-5
clone_size: few
v_call: TRBV2
cdr3_nt: TGTGCCAGCAGTGTTTCCAGGGGAAGTAATCAGCCCCAGCATTTT
cdr3_aa: CASSVSRGSNQPQHF

d_call: TRBD1
j_call: TRBJ1-5
clone_size: few
v_call: TRBV7-2
cdr3_nt: TGTGCCAGCAGCCGACAGGGTTGGGGCAATCAGCCCCAGCATTTT
cdr3_aa: CASSRQGWGNQPQHF

d_call: NA
j_call: TRBJ1-1
clone_size: few
v_call: TRBV18
cdr3_nt: TGTGCCAGCTCACCACAGGACCTGAACACTGAAGCTTTCTTT
cdr3_aa: CASSPQDLNTEAFF

d_call: TRBD2
j_call: TRBJ2-3
clone_size: NA
v_call: TRBV7-2
cdr3_nt: TGTGCCAGCAGCTTACGGCTAGCGGGGACCGACACAGATACGCAGTATTTT
cdr3_aa: CASSLRLAGTDTDTQYF

d_call: NA
j_call: TRBJ1-1
clone_size: NA
v_call: TRBV2
cdr3_nt: TGTGCCAGCAGTGGACAGCCGGGGACTGAAGCTTTCTTT
cdr3_aa: CASSGQPGTEAFF

d_call: NA
j_call: TRBJ1-5
clone_size: many
v_call: TRBV5-1
cdr3_nt: TGCGCCAGCAGCCCGGCGGCCGGTAATCAGCCCCAGCATTTT
cdr3_aa: CASSPAAGNQPQHF

d_call: NA
j_call: TRBJ2-3
clone_size: NA
v_call: TRBV4-1
cdr3_nt: TGCGCCAGCAGACCAACCGGGACCAGCACAGATACGCAGTATTTT
cdr3_aa: CASRPTGTSTDTQYF

d_call: NA
j_call: TRBJ1-5
clone_size: few
v_call: TRBV20-1
cdr3_nt: TGCAGTGCCACCAAAGATAGCAATCAGCCCCAGCATTTT
cdr3_aa: CSATKDSNQPQHF